One T cell receptor beta chain is described in this entry. This clonotype was detected many times. Its binding antigen is unknown. No much larger clone is present one base from it, and per-base qualities are unavailable. The instrument given in TCRdb is Illumina HiSeq 1500. TCRdb passed the public sequencing reads through fastp at Q25 and MiXCR, retaining productive beta sequences. Each entry is one CDR3 protein sequence, shown with its most common DNA and genes. The sample table contains more than 140,000 distinct CDR3 sequences; only one count was recorded for 5.5% to 7% of them. Under 20% of the sample belongs to the ten largest clones. This specimen belongs to a study of T cell repertoires in cytomegalovirus infection (dated 2019 in TCRdb). In the study overall: The HLA type of each donor mattered for the analysis, because public TCR beta signatures pointed to carriage of CMV infection along with the matching HLA type.

What the work shows at the level of the full study, not this receptor alone: The ex vivo response was dominated by HLA-C-restricted CMV-specific TCR beta clonotypes, which also provided the single most frequent clonotype in two of eight donors. Cumulative frequency of public TCR beta family members discriminated carriers of CMV infection plus the relevant HLA type in this cohort and an independent 352-donor cohort.

The specimen sequenced was PBMCs. This TCR was sampled from a human donor in good health (CMV status not recorded). Some clones in this sample may be carry-over from other donors' samples.

The CDR3 region has the sequence CSVAGGADTGELFF. At the DNA level, the sequence is TGCAGCGTGGCAGGGGGCGCGGACACCGGGGAGCTGTTTTTT. The sequence is built from TRBV29-1 and TRBJ2-2, and 8 bases in between align with TRBD1. Measured from the cysteine to the phenylalanine, the CDR3 is 14 residues long. Only the CDR3 DNA stays, 42 bases, in frame from base 1. Sequences SQVTM (CDR1) and ANQGSEA (CDR2) are obtained from the germline V gene. Germline trimming: 6 bases from V, 3 bases from J; junction bases outside gene matches: 6.